This TCR beta chain was recovered during a study of post-analysis software for immune sequencing data. Overall study: The patients showed relapsing-remitting, secondary progressive and progressive-relapsing multiple sclerosis courses.

Findings and caveats of the study: Roughly five TRBV segments were more frequent in patients than controls; TRBV5-6, TRBV5-1 and TRBV20-1 belonged to this group. The study found significantly lower normalized Chao1 diversity in multiple sclerosis patients than in controls. Same-batch preparations were strongly co-clustered by F measure.

The CDR3 is 18 residues long. Germline V lookup: CDR1 SGHVS, CDR2 FQNEAQ. Germline trimming cut 3 bases from V and 3 bases from J; bases unmatched to any gene: 5. Comments on this clonotype: Its antigen is not identified.

Researchers reported that TCR beta cDNA libraries carried unique molecular identifiers. Yield was 450,000 to 650,000 cDNA molecules from roughly 0.93 to 9.6 million T cells. TCRdb re-derived calls from the PCR reads in MiXCR, one entry per CDR3 protein. The table lists approximately 730,000 distinct CDR3 sequences, about 45% of them singletons. The sequenced material came from blood. The TCR comes from a girl aged 10 to 17 with multiple sclerosis. The V gene is TRBV7-8, the J gene TRBJ2-6; 13 bases are shared with TRBD2. The CDR3 spells CASSFRLAGGLGANVLTF. For the CDR3, the DNA is TGTGCCAGCAGCTTCCGACTAGCGGGAGGCCTTGGGGCCAACGTCCTGACTTTC.